Listed here are 2 T cell receptor beta chains from one sample, sequenced in a study of blood T cell repertoires in COVID-19. Some clones are missing from TCRdb's copy, which holds only in-frame ones; the method was immunoSEQ multiplex PCR. The sample includes tens of thousands of clones, 88% of them seen just once. The sequencing sample was made of peripheral blood. The receptors shown here come from a woman in her seventies with acute or convalescent COVID-19.

This clone was detected a few times. The J gene is TRBJ2-7, the V gene TRBV6-5; no reliable D call. The germline gives CDR1 MNHEY, CDR2 SVGAGI. This CDR3 is built from 11 residues. V lost 4 bases to trimming and J lost 5 bases, with 6 bases between them. CDR3 protein: CASSFNHEQYF. CDR3 nucleotides: TGTGCCAGCAGTTTTAATCACGAGCAGTACTTC.

J is TRBJ2-5 and V is TRBV6-5; 7 nucleotides align to TRBD2. This CDR3 contains 13 residues. With V trimmed by 11 bases and J by 2 bases, 8 bases remained unmatched. Per the germline V gene, CDR1 is MNHEY and CDR2 is SVGAGI. CDR3 bases: TGTGCCGGAGGCGCGGGACTACAAGAGACCCAGTACTTC. Protein sequence: CAGGAGLQETQYF.